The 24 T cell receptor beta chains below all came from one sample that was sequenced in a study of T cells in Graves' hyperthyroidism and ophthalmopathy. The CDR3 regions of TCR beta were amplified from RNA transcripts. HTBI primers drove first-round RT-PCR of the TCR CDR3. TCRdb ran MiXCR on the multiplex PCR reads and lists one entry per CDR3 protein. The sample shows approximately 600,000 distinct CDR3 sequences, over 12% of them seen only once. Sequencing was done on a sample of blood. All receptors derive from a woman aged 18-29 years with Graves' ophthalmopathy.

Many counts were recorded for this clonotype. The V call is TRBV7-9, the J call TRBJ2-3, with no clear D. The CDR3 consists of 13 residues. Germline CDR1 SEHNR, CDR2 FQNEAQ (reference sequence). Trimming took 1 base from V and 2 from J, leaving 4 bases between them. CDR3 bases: TGTGCCAGCAGCTTAGAGGCCACAGATACGCAGTATTTT. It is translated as CASSLEATDTQYF. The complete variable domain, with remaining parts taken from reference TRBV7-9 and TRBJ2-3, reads DTGVSQNPRHKITKRGQNVTFRCDPISEHNRLYWYRQTLGQGPEFLTYFQNEAQLEKSRLLSDRFSAERPKGSFSTLEIQRTEQGDSAMYLCASSLEATDTQYFGPGTRLTVL.

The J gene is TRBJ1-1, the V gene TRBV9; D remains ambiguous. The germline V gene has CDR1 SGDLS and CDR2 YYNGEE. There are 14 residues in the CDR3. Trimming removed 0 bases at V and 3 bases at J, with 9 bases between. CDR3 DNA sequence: TGTGCCAGCAGCGTAGGGTGGGTAGACACTGAAGCTTTCTTT. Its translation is CASSVGWVDTEAFF.

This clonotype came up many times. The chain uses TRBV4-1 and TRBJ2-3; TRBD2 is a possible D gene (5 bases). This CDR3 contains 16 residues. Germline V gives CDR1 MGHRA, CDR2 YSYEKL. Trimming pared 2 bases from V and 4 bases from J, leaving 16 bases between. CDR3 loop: CASSQIALPQADTQYF. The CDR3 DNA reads TGCGCCAGCAGCCAAATAGCGTTACCTCAGGCAGATACGCAGTATTTT.

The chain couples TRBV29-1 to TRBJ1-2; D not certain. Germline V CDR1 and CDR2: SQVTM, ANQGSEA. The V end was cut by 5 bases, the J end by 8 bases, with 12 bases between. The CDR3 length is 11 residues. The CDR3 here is CSVPGVGGYTF. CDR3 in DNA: TGCAGCGTTCCGGGTGTTGGGGGCTACACCTTC.

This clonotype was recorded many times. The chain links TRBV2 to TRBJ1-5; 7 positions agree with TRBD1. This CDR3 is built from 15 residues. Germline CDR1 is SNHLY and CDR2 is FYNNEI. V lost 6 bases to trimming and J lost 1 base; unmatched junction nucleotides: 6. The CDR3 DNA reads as TGTGCCAGCAGCCAAAACAGGGGAAGCAATCAGCCCCAGCATTTT. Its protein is CASSQNRGSNQPQHF. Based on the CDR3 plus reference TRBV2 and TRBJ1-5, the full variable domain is EPEVTQTPSHQVTQMGQEVILRCVPISNHLYFYWYRQILGQKVEFLVSFYNNEISEKSEIFDDQFSVERPDGSNFTLKIRSTKLEDSAMYFCASSQNRGSNQPQHFGDGTRLSIL.

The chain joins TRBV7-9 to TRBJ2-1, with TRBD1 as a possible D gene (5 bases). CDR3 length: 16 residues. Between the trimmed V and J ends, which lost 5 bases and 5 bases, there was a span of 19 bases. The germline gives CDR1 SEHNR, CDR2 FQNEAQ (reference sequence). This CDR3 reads CASSLGIRVRDNEQFF. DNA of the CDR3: TGTGCCAGCAGCCTCGGCATCAGGGTACGCGACAATGAGCAGTTCTTC.

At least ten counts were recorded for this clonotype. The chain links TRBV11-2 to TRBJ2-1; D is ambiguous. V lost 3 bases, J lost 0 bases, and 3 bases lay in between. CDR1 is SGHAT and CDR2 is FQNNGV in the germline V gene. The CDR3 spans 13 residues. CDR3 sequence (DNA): TGTGCCAGCAGCTTCGCCTCCTACAATGAGCAGTTCTTC. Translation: CASSFASYNEQFF.

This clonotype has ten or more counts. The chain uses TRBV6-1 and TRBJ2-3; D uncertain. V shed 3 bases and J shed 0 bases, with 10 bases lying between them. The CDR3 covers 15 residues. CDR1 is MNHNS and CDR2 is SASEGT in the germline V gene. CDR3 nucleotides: TGTGCCAGCAGTGATTGGGCGCGGAGCACAGATACGCAGTATTTT. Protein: CASSDWARSTDTQYF.

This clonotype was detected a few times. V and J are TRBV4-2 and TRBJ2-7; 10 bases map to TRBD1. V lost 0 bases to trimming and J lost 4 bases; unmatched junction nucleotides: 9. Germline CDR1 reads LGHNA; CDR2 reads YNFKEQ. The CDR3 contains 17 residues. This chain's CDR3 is CASSQEPGTGARYEQYF. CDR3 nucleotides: TGTGCCAGCAGCCAAGAACCCGGGACAGGGGCTAGATACGAGCAGTACTTC.

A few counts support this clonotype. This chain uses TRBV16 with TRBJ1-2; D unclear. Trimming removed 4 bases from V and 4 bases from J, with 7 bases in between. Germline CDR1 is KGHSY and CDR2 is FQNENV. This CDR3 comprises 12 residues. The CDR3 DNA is TGTGCCAGCAGCCCTGAAAGCTATGGCTACACCTTC. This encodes CASSPESYGYTF.

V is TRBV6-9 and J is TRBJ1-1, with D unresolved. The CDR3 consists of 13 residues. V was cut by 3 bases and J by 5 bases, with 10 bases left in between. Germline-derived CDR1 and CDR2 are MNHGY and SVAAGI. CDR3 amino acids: CASSYDGGTEAFF. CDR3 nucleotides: TGTGCCAGCAGTTACGACGGCGGTACTGAAGCTTTCTTT.

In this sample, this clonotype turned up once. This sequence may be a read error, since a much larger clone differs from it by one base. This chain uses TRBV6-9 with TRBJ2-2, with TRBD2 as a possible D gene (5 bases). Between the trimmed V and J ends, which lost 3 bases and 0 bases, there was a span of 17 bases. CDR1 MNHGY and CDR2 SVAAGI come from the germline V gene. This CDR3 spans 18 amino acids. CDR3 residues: CASSYLSPDFSNTGELFF. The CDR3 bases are TGTGCCAGCAGTTACTTGTCTCCGGACTTCTCGAACACCGGGGAGCTGTTTTTT.

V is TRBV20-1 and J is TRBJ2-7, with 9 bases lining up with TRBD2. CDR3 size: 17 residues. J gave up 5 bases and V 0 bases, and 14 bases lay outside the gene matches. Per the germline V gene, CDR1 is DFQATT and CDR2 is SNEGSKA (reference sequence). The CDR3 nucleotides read TGCAGTGCTAGAGAGATTGGGGGTGGAGCGGGAGGCAACGAGCAGTACTTC. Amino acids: CSAREIGGGAGGNEQYF.

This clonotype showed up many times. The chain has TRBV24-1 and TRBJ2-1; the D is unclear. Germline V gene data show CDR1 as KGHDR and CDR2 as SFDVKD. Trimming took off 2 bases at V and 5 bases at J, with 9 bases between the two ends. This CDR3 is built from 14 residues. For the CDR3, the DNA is TGTGCCACCAGTGATTCCACCCTGGACAATGAGCAGTTCTTC. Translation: CATSDSTLDNEQFF.

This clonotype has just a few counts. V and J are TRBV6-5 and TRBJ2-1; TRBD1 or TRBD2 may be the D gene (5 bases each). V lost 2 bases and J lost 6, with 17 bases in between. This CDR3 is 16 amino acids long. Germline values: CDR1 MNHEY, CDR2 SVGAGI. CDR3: CASSYAGTGSGNEQFF. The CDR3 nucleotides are TGTGCCAGCAGTTACGCTGGGACGGGATCCGGCAATGAGCAGTTCTTC.

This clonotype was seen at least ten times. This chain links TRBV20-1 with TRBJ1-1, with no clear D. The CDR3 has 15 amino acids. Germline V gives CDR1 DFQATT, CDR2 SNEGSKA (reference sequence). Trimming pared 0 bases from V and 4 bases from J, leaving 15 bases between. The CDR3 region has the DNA TGCAGTGCTAGAGACGTACAGCGGACCGGCACTGAAGCTTTCTTT. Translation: CSARDVQRTGTEAFF.

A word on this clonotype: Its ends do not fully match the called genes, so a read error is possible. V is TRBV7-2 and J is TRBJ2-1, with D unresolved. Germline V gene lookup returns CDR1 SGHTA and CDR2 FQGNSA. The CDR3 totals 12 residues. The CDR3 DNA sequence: TGCGCCAGCAGCTTACACCGCGATGAGCAGTTCTTC. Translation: CASSLHRDEQFF.

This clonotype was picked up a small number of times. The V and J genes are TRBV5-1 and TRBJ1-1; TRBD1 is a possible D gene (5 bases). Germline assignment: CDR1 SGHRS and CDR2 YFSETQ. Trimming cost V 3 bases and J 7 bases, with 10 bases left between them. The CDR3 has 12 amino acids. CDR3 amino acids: CASSWGGSEAFF. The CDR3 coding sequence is TGCGCCAGCAGCTGGGGCGGGAGTGAAGCTTTCTTT. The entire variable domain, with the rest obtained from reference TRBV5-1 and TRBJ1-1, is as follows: KAGVTQTPRYLIKTRGQQVTLSCSPISGHRSVSWYQQTPGQGLQFLFEYFSETQRNKGNFPGRFSGRQFSNSRSEMNVSTLELGDSALYLCASSWGGSEAFFGQGTRLTVV.

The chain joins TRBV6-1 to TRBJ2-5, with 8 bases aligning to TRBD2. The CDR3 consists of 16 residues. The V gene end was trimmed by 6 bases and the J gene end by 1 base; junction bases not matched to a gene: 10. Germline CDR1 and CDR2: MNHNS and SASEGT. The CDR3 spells CASSHGLAGTQETQYF. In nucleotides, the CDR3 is TGTGCCAGCAGCCACGGGTTAGCGGGAACCCAAGAGACCCAGTACTTC.

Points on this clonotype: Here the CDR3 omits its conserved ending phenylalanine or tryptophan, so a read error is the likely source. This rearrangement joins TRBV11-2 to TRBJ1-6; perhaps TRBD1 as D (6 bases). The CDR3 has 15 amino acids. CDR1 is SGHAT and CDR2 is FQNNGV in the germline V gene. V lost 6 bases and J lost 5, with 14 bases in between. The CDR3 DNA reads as TGTGCCAGCAGGCTACAGGGACTCAATAATTCACCCCTCCACTCT. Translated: CASRLQGLNNSPLHS.

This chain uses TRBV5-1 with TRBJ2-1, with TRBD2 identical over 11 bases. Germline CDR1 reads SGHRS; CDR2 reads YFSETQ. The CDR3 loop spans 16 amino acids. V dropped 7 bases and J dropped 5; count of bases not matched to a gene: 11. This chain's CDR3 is CASHRTSGRGDNEQFF. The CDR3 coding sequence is TGCGCCAGCCACCGCACTAGCGGGAGAGGGGACAATGAGCAGTTCTTC.

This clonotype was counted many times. The CDR3 nucleotides read TGCAGTGCTAGGGAGACAGGGGGTCGGGGGGAGCAGTACTTC. Its translation: CSARETGGRGEQYF. The chain joins TRBV20-1 to TRBJ2-7, with 9 bases that match TRBD1. The J segment lost 7 bases and the V segment lost 3 bases, leaving 10 bases of the junction unmatched. The CDR3 length is 14 residues. The germline gives CDR1 DFQATT, CDR2 SNEGSKA (reference sequence).

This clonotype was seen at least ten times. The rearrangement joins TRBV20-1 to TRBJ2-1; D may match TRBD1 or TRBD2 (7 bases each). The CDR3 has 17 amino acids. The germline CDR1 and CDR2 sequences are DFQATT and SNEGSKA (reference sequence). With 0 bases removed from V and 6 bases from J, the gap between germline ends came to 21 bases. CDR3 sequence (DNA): TGCAGTGCTAGAGACCAGCGGGGACAGTGGGGTCCCAATGAGCAGTTCTTC. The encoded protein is CSARDQRGQWGPNEQFF.

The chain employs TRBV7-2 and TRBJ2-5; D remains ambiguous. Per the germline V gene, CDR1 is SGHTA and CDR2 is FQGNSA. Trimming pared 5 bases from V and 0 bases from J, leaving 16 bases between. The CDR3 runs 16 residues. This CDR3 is CASSKSTQRNQETQYF. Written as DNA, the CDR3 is TGTGCCAGCAGCAAAAGTACACAGAGAAACCAAGAGACCCAGTACTTC. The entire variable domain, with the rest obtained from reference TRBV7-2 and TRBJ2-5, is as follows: GAGVSQSPSNKVTEKGKDVELRCDPISGHTALYWYRQSLGQGLEFLIYFQGNSAPDKSGLPSDRFSAERTGGSVSTLTIQRTQQEDSAVYLCASSKSTQRNQETQYFGPGTRLLVL.